One and the same sample provided the 27 T cell receptor beta chains below, sequenced in a study of cytomegalovirus exposure and HLA in healthy donors. The PCR contained 60 Vbeta and 13 Jbeta primers. This table comes from immunoSEQ multiplex PCR, and its TCRdb copy is limited to in-frame clones, with some not included. The sample includes about 67,000 clones. Sample: PBMCs. Receptors were obtained from a woman in her 30s in good health and CMV-seronegative.

The chain is built from TRBV29-1 and TRBJ2-3; 15 bases agree with TRBD2. Germline-derived CDR1 and CDR2 are SQVTM and ANQGSEA. Germline trimming cut 6 bases from V and 6 bases from J; bases unmatched to any gene: 13. There are 17 residues in the CDR3. CDR3 coding DNA: TGCAGCGTCTCCGGGACTAGCGGGGGGATGGTGATGGATACGCAGTATTTT. Its translation is CSVSGTSGGMVMDTQYF.

The rearrangement uses TRBV13 and TRBJ1-5; the match to TRBD1 covers 7 bases. The CDR3 length is 14 residues. The ends lost 3 bases at V and 5 bases at J; junction bases unmatched: 4. Germline V gene sequence: CDR1 PRHDT, CDR2 FYEKMQ (reference sequence). The CDR3 DNA follows: TGTGCCAGCAGCTTTTCAAGGGGGCATCAGCCCCAGCATTTT. This gives the protein CASSFSRGHQPQHF. The complete variable domain, with remaining parts taken from reference TRBV13 and TRBJ1-5, reads AAGVIQSPRHLIKEKRETATLKCYPIPRHDTVYWYQQGPGQDPQFLISFYEKMQSDKGSIPDRFSAQQFSDYHSELNMSSLELGDSALYFCASSFSRGHQPQHFGDGTRLSIL.

The V call is TRBV27, the J call TRBJ2-7; no reliable D call. The CDR3 has 17 amino acids. V shed 8 bases and J shed 5 bases, with 28 bases lying between them. The germline gives CDR1 MNHEY, CDR2 SMNVEV (reference sequence). This chain's CDR3 is CASQFPQSAASFDEQYF. The CDR3 DNA reads TGTGCCAGCCAGTTTCCCCAGTCGGCGGCGAGCTTCGACGAGCAGTACTTC.

With regard to this clone: Germline is not matched at one junction end, which may reflect a read error. The V and J genes are TRBV6-6 and TRBJ2-7; 10 bases are shared with TRBD2. Per the germline V gene, CDR1 is MNHNY and CDR2 is SVGAGI (reference sequence). The CDR3 has 15 amino acids. CDR3: CASSYREAAGGPVDF. In DNA form, the CDR3 reads TGTGCCAGCAGTTACAGGGAGGCAGCGGGAGGGCCGGTGGACTTC.

Turning to this clone: This same CDR3 is encoded by further DNA sequences in the sample. The rearrangement links TRBV28 to TRBJ1-5; D is ambiguous. CDR3 length: 14 residues. Germline V lookup: CDR1 MDHEN, CDR2 SYDVKM. With 0 bases removed from V and 3 bases from J, the gap between germline ends came to 6 bases. Written as DNA, the CDR3 is TGTGCCAGCAGTTTATGGCAGTCCAATCAGCCCCAGCATTTT. Translation gives CASSLWQSNQPQHF. Full variable domain (missing parts from reference TRBV28 and TRBJ1-5): DVKVTQSSRYLVKRTGEKVFLECVQDMDHENMFWYRQDPGLGLRLIYFSYDVKMKEKGDIPEGYSVSREKKERFSLILESASTNQTSMYLCASSLWQSNQPQHFGDGTRLSIL.

This chain links TRBV5-1 with TRBJ1-4; 8 bases align to TRBD1. CDR1 is SGHRS and CDR2 is YFSETQ in the germline V gene. The CDR3 is made up of 14 amino acids. Unmatched junction bases numbered 4, after V lost 6 bases and J lost 3 bases. The CDR3 region is CASTPGGPNEKLFF. The CDR3 nucleotides read TGCGCCAGCACCCCAGGGGGCCCTAATGAAAAACTGTTTTTT.

The chain is built from TRBV2 and TRBJ2-7; a possible D gene is TRBD2 (7 bases). V gave up 5 bases and J gave up 4 bases, with 24 bases separating them. CDR1 SNHLY and CDR2 FYNNEI come from the germline V gene. The CDR3 consists of 17 residues. This chain's CDR3 is CASSSGGLGLVGYEQYF. In nucleotides, the CDR3 is TGTGCCAGCAGTTCGGGGGGCCTCGGGTTAGTCGGGTACGAGCAGTACTTC.

J is TRBJ1-4 and V is TRBV30; a possible D gene is TRBD1 (6 bases). Per the germline V gene, CDR1 is GTSNPN and CDR2 is SVGIG (reference sequence). The germline V and J ends were trimmed by 0 bases and 4 bases, with 12 bases remaining between them. This CDR3 has 15 amino acids. CDR3 sequence: CAWSVRGGHNEKLFF. In DNA, the CDR3 is TGTGCCTGGAGTGTACGCGGGGGGCATAATGAAAAACTGTTTTTT.

The J gene is TRBJ2-5, the V gene TRBV4-1, with 11 bases that match TRBD2. The junction had 9 bases not matched to a gene; V was cut back by 5 bases and J by 4 bases. The CDR3 has 16 residues. Germline V gives CDR1 MGHRA, CDR2 YSYEKL. CDR3 coding DNA: TGCGCCAGCAGCTCCCTGGGGCTAGCGGGAGGAGAGACCCAGTACTTC. This encodes CASSSLGLAGGETQYF.

The rearrangement uses TRBV7-2 and TRBJ2-2; D is unresolved. Looked up from germline, CDR1 is SGHTA and CDR2 is FQGNSA. CDR3 length equals 12 residues. Trimming stripped 3 bases from V and 8 bases from J, with 7 bases between. CDR3 sequence: CASSFPPGELFF. In nucleotides, the CDR3 is TGTGCCAGCAGCTTTCCCCCGGGGGAGCTGTTTTTT.

The chain uses TRBV30 and TRBJ2-7; no reliable D call. The germline gives CDR1 GTSNPN, CDR2 SVGIG (reference sequence). The CDR3 spans 14 residues. V lost 2 bases to trimming and J lost 5 bases, with 16 bases between them. The CDR3 DNA reads as TGTGCCTGGAGTACCGGGTCCCGACCCCACGAGCAGTACTTC. It specifies CAWSTGSRPHEQYF. Using reference TRBV30 and TRBJ2-7 for the parts outside the CDR3, the full variable domain is SQTIHQWPATLVQPVGSPLSLECTVEGTSNPNLYWYRQAAGRGLQLLFYSVGIGQISSEVPQNLSASRPQDRQFILSSKKLLLSDSGFYLCAWSTGSRPHEQYFGPGTRLTVT.

The CDR3 DNA sequence: TGCAGTGCTTTAGAGGGCGGGCAGTATTTT. This encodes CSALEGGQYF. The J gene is TRBJ2-3, the V gene TRBV20-1, with a tentative D call TRBD2 (5 bases). The V and J ends lost 5 bases and 11 bases respectively, with 11 bases between them. CDR3 size: 10 residues. CDR1 and CDR2 (germline): DFQATT, SNEGSKA (reference sequence).

The chain carries TRBV7-8 and TRBJ1-2, with D possibly being TRBD1 (5 bases). The germline gives CDR1 SGHVS, CDR2 FQNEAQ. Trimming stripped 6 bases from V and 3 bases from J, with 17 bases between. The CDR3 extends over 15 amino acids. CDR3 protein: CASRSRAELDYGYTF. The CDR3 DNA is TGTGCCAGCAGGTCCAGGGCAGAGTTAGACTATGGCTACACCTTC.

J is TRBJ2-5 and V is TRBV19; 8 bases are shared with TRBD1. Germline CDR1 LNHDA, CDR2 SQIVND (reference sequence). V lost 5 bases and J lost 4; bases outside the gene matches: 6. The length of the CDR3 is 14 residues. The DNA for the CDR3 is TGTGCCAGTAGTCTCTGGACAGGGTCAGAGACCCAGTACTTC. This codes for CASSLWTGSETQYF.

In DNA form, the CDR3 reads TGCGCCAGCAGCCGGGAGACAGGGCTTGTAGCTTTCTTT. Amino acid sequence: CASSRETGLVAFF. The gene calls are TRBV4-1 and TRBJ1-1; 7 nucleotides agree with TRBD1. Germline CDR1 and CDR2: MGHRA and YSYEKL. V gave up 4 bases and J gave up 10 bases; unmatched junction bases: 9. The CDR3 consists of 13 residues.

V and J are TRBV6-1 and TRBJ1-1, with D perhaps matching TRBD1 (5 bases). This CDR3 is 15 amino acids long. Trimming removed 3 bases from V and 1 base from J, with 12 bases in between. CDR1 MNHNS and CDR2 SASEGT come from the germline V gene. CDR3: CASSDPRGGNTEAFF. For the CDR3, the DNA is TGTGCCAGCAGTGACCCCCGGGGGGGGAACACTGAAGCTTTCTTT.

This chain connects TRBV5-4 to TRBJ2-7, with 11 bases that match TRBD2. V gave up 4 bases and J gave up 7 bases; unmatched junction bases: 10. The germline gives CDR1 SGHNT, CDR2 YYREEE (reference sequence). The CDR3 spans 15 residues. Written as DNA, the CDR3 is TGTGCCAGCAGCCCTGGACTAGCGGGTCGGGGGGAGCAGTACTTC. Its protein is CASSPGLAGRGEQYF. The complete variable domain, with remaining parts taken from reference TRBV5-4 and TRBJ2-7, reads ETGVTQSPTHLIKTRGQQVTLRCSSQSGHNTVSWYQQALGQGPQFIFQYYREEENGRGNFPPRFSGLQFPNYSSELNVNALELDDSALYLCASSPGLAGRGEQYFGPGTRLTVT.

The chain couples TRBV6-1 to TRBJ2-7, with a tentative D call TRBD2 (7 bases). V dropped 7 bases and J dropped 5 bases, with 15 bases sitting between them. CDR3 size: 13 residues. Per the germline V gene, CDR1 is MNHNS and CDR2 is SASEGT. CDR3 sequence: CASIRDYRDEQYF. DNA for the CDR3: TGTGCCAGCATCCGGGACTACAGGGACGAGCAGTACTTC.

The genes are TRBV6-5 and TRBJ2-7; TRBD1 agrees at 7 bases. V shed 6 bases and J 4 bases; nucleotides not matched to a gene: 9. Germline values: CDR1 MNHEY, CDR2 SVGAGI. The length of the CDR3 is 14 residues. CDR3 region: CASSGSGTAYEQYF. Written as DNA, the CDR3 is TGTGCCAGCAGCGGTTCCGGGACAGCTTACGAGCAGTACTTC.

CDR3 sequence (DNA): TGTGCCAGCAGCCATCATGGACTAGCGGGGGACACCGGGGAGCTGTTTTTT. Its translation: CASSHHGLAGDTGELFF. The chain carries TRBV7-2 and TRBJ2-2; the match to TRBD2 covers 13 bases. Trimming at V came to 5 bases and at J to 3 bases, leaving 6 bases not matched to a gene. This CDR3 is 17 amino acids long. In germline, CDR1 is SGHTA, CDR2 FQGNSA.

The V gene is TRBV5-6, the J gene TRBJ1-2; 7 bases map to TRBD1. CDR1 is SGHDT, CDR2 YYEEEE, per germline. The trim removed 4 bases at V and 7 bases at J, leaving 10 bases unmatched. This CDR3 is 14 amino acids long. DNA for the CDR3: TGTGCCAGCAGCAAAAACCAGGGGGTGCTTGGCTACACCTTC. It specifies CASSKNQGVLGYTF. Together with reference TRBV5-6 and TRBJ1-2, the CDR3 gives the full variable domain: DAGVTQSPTHLIKTRGQQVTLRCSPKSGHDTVSWYQQALGQGPQFIFQYYEEEERQRGNFPDRFSGHQFPNYSSELNVNALLLGDSALYLCASSKNQGVLGYTFGSGTRLTVV.

The chain couples TRBV5-6 to TRBJ2-7; D is possibly TRBD1 (6 bases). Trimming took off 1 base at V and 5 bases at J, with 13 bases between the two ends. Germline V lookup: CDR1 SGHDT, CDR2 YYEEEE. The CDR3 is made up of 14 amino acids. CDR3 coding DNA: TGTGCCAGCAGCTTGAGTGGGGGCGTTGACGAGCAGTACTTC. As protein: CASSLSGGVDEQYF.

The J gene is TRBJ1-4, the V gene TRBV4-1; 12 bases map to TRBD1. This CDR3 contains 14 residues. V lost 4 bases to trimming and J lost 7 bases; unmatched junction nucleotides: 1. Germline CDR1 MGHRA, CDR2 YSYEKL. CDR3 sequence reads: CASSLGQGAEKLFF. The DNA for the CDR3 is TGCGCCAGCAGCCTGGGACAGGGGGCTGAAAAACTGTTTTTT.

Judged by frequency, this clone is medium-sized. The J gene is TRBJ2-7, the V gene TRBV4-1, with D tentatively TRBD2 (6 bases). The germline V gene has CDR1 MGHRA and CDR2 YSYEKL. Trimming removed 3 bases at V and 2 bases at J, with 14 bases between. CDR3 size: 15 residues. CDR3 loop: CASSHPGLNAYEQYF. The CDR3 DNA reads TGCGCCAGCAGCCACCCGGGACTTAACGCCTACGAGCAGTACTTC.

The chain recombines TRBV30 with TRBJ1-2; D not resolved. Germline CDR1 GTSNPN, CDR2 SVGIG (reference sequence). The CDR3 sequence is 13 residues long. V was pared by 3 bases and J by 4 bases, with 12 bases between. CDR3 protein: CAWSPRGIYGYTF. In DNA, the CDR3 is TGTGCCTGGAGCCCCCGGGGAATCTATGGCTACACCTTC.

This rearrangement joins TRBV6-6 to TRBJ2-5; D perhaps matches TRBD2 (6 bases). V was clipped by 2 bases and J by 5 bases, with 6 bases between them. The germline V gene has CDR1 MNHNY and CDR2 SVGAGI (reference sequence). This CDR3 has 12 amino acids. The CDR3 loop reads CASSYGGETQYF. DNA of the CDR3: TGTGCCAGCAGTTACGGGGGGGAGACCCAGTACTTC.

The rearrangement links TRBV4-1 to TRBJ1-6; D is unresolved. The V gene lost 1 base and the J gene lost 5 bases, with 9 bases spanning the gap. Germline CDR1 reads MGHRA; CDR2 reads YSYEKL. This CDR3 region has 15 residues. CDR3 loop: CASSQAETNNSPLHF. The CDR3, as DNA: TGCGCCAGCAGCCAAGCAGAGACAAATAATTCACCCCTCCACTTT.